Here is one TCR beta chain with its context. Its antigen is currently unknown. The sample comes from a study of T cell repertoires in cytomegalovirus infection. TCRdb redid the calling of the reads with MiXCR, one entry per CDR3 protein. The sample shows 360,000 or so distinct CDR3 sequences, roughly 34% of them seen only once. The input for sequencing was cultured PBMCs, taken from culture after CMV antigen stimulation. The receptor was derived from a human donor in good health (CMV status not recorded). Some clones in this sample may be carry-over from other donors' samples.

CDR3 DNA sequence: TGTGCCAGCAGTGGACAGAAGAGGGCAACCTACGAGCAGTACTTC. As protein: CASSGQKRATYEQYF. The chain couples TRBV28 to TRBJ2-7; D perhaps matches TRBD1 (6 bases). CDR1 and CDR2 (germline): MDHEN, SYDVKM. The CDR3 length is 15 residues. The V and J ends lost 5 bases and 2 bases respectively, with 16 bases between them.